The 2 T cell receptor beta chains below were found in one sample sequenced in a study of T cell changes during pregnancy in multiple sclerosis. Assay used: immunoSEQ multiplex PCR; TCRdb lists only in-frame clones, some missing. The table records some 29,000 clones, roughly 89% of them present only once. The source material was CD8+ T cells from peripheral blood mononuclear cells, sampled before pregnancy. The origin of the receptors is a female donor with multiple sclerosis, enrolled in a pregnancy study.

V is TRBV12-5 and J is TRBJ2-3; the match to TRBD1 covers 11 bases. Germline values: CDR1 LGHNT, CDR2 FRNRAP. V dropped 4 bases and J dropped 0; count of bases not matched to a gene: 12. The CDR3 covers 19 residues. This CDR3 reads CASGSYTGQGGRSTDTQYF. As DNA, the CDR3 is TGTGCTAGTGGTTCCTACACGGGACAGGGGGGTAGGAGCACAGATACGCAGTATTTT. The full variable domain, its missing parts supplied by reference TRBV12-5 and TRBJ2-3, is DARVTQTPRHKVTEMGQEVTMRCQPILGHNTVFWYRQTMMQGLELLAYFRNRAPLDDSGMPKDRFSAEMPDATLATLKIQPSEPRDSAVYFCASGSYTGQGGRSTDTQYFGPGTRLTVL.

The rearrangement joins TRBV11-2 to TRBJ2-5; TRBD1 might be the D (5 bases). Germline V gene sequence: CDR1 SGHAT, CDR2 FQNNGV. The germline V and J ends were trimmed by 0 bases and 0 bases, with 5 bases remaining between them. The CDR3 is made up of 14 amino acids. The CDR3 reads CASSLETDQETQYF. The CDR3 coding sequence is TGTGCCAGCAGCTTAGAGACAGACCAAGAGACCCAGTACTTC.